These T cell receptor beta chains were read from a single sample in a study of blood T cells in healthy people across ages. TCRdb itself ran the 5' RACE reads through MiXCR, one entry per CDR3 protein. The table lists hundreds of thousands of distinct CDR3 sequences, roughly three fifths of them singletons, with roughly 25% in the top ten. Sequencing was performed on blood. The receptors were sampled from a man aged 35-49 years in good health. The CDR3 runs from the conserved cysteine through the conserved F or W. Fields, in order: CDR3 DNA, CDR3 protein, J gene, V gene, D gene, clone size. D genes are given only for firm matches. Some rows mark clone size as missing; the rest say once, few, many or name a class of expanded clone.

TGCGCCAGCAGCCAAGATGGGGGTGGGGCAAGTAGCACAGATACGCAGTATTTT,CASSQDGGGASSTDTQYF,TRBJ2-3,TRBV4-3,-,-
TGTGCCAGCAGTTTAGGCCCGATCGGGACCAACGTCCTGACTTTC,CASSLGPIGTNVLTF,TRBJ2-6,TRBV12-3/TRBV12-4,-,few
TGCAGCGTGCGCGCGGGAGTGGGCAGTAATGAAAAACTGTTTTTT,CSVRAGVGSNEKLFF,TRBJ1-4,TRBV29-1,-,-
TGTGCCAGCAGCGTAATTGCGGGAGAGGCGGAGACCCAGTACTTC,CASSVIAGEAETQYF,TRBJ2-5,TRBV9,TRBD2,few
TGTGCCAGCACCTACTCGGGGGCCAAAAACATTCAGTACTTC,CASTYSGAKNIQYF,TRBJ2-4,TRBV28,-,-
TGTGCCAGCAGCCCCAGGACATCAGTGGACGGAGAGACCCAGTACTTC,CASSPRTSVDGETQYF,TRBJ2-5,TRBV7-2,-,-
TGTGCCAGCAGTTTATGGGGGACAGGAAGGAGGGACGAGCAGTACTTC,CASSLWGTGRRDEQYF,TRBJ2-7,TRBV28,TRBD1,-
TGTGCCAGCAGCTTAGTGGCAGATGAAGCTTTCTTT,CASSLVADEAFF,TRBJ1-1,TRBV7-6,-,-
TGCAGCGTTGAAGATTCGGGACTAGCGGGACAATTCCGCCCCTGCGAGCAGTACTTC,CSVEDSGLAGQFRPCEQYF,TRBJ2-7,TRBV29-1,TRBD2,-
TGCAGTGCTAGTAGGCTAGGGGGCGCCAACAATGAGCAGTTCTTC,CSASRLGGANNEQFF,TRBJ2-1,TRBV20-1,TRBD1,-
TGTGCCAGCGGGCAGGTGGGGGACTACGAGCAGTACTTC,CASGQVGDYEQYF,TRBJ2-7,TRBV28,-,once
TGTGCCAGCAGTCCCCTTGCCCCCGGGGGGAACACCATATATTTT,CASSPLAPGGNTIYF,TRBJ1-3,TRBV28,-,-
TGTGCCAGCAGTTTCGGGACCTCATTTGGGACAGATACGCAGTATTTT,CASSFGTSFGTDTQYF,TRBJ2-3,TRBV12-3/TRBV12-4,-,-
TGCAGCTTGCACAGGGGTGACTATGGCTACACCTTC,CSLHRGDYGYTF,TRBJ1-2,TRBV29-1,TRBD1,-
TGTGCCAGCAGTTTATCTTTTGGGGATCCGGCGGGGAGCACAGATACGCAGTATTTT,CASSLSFGDPAGSTDTQYF,TRBJ2-3,TRBV28,-,few
TGCAGTGCTAGTGCCGAGACCCCCTACAATGAGCAGTTCTTC,CSASAETPYNEQFF,TRBJ2-1,TRBV20-1,-,-
TGTGCCAGCAGTAAAAGGACAGGCTATCAGCCCCAGCATTTT,CASSKRTGYQPQHF,TRBJ1-5,TRBV27,TRBD1,-
TGCGCCAGCAGCTTTGCAGTGGGAGGGTCTGGGGCCAACGTCCTGACTTTC,CASSFAVGGSGANVLTF,TRBJ2-6,TRBV5-1,TRBD2,-
TGCAGCGTGGCAGGCCTCTCTGGGACCAACGTCCTGACTTTC,CSVAGLSGTNVLTF,TRBJ2-6,TRBV29-1,-,-
TGTGCCAGCAGCTCTGGACTGCGGGGGGACTACACAGATACGCAGTATTTT,CASSSGLRGDYTDTQYF,TRBJ2-3,TRBV11-2,TRBD2,once
TGTGCCATCAGTGATACTGGGACAGATACGCAGTATTTT,CAISDTGTDTQYF,TRBJ2-3,TRBV10-3,-,-
TGCAGTGCTAGGAATGGGTTAGGGTTCACAGATACGCAGTATTTT,CSARNGLGFTDTQYF,TRBJ2-3,TRBV20-1,-,-
TGCAGTGCGGCACAGTCTGGGGCCAACGTCCTGACTTTC,CSAAQSGANVLTF,TRBJ2-6,TRBV20-1,-,-
TGCAGCGTTATACAGGGCTACTACGAGCAGTACTTC,CSVIQGYYEQYF,TRBJ2-7,TRBV29-1,-,few
TGTGCCAGCAGTTTACGGACTAGAGGCTCCTACGAGCAGTACTTC,CASSLRTRGSYEQYF,TRBJ2-7,TRBV12-3/TRBV12-4,TRBD2,few
TGCAGCGTAGGCGCGGAGGGGACAGGCCCGATAGCGGACACAGATACGCAGTATTTT,CSVGAEGTGPIADTDTQYF,TRBJ2-3,TRBV29-1,TRBD1,-
TGTGCCATCCGAGGGTTGGGTAACTATGGCTACACCTTC,CAIRGLGNYGYTF,TRBJ1-2,TRBV10-3,-,-
TGTGCCAGCAGTTTATCCGGCGGACTCCTGATCTCTGGGGCCAACGTCCTGACTTTC,CASSLSGGLLISGANVLTF,TRBJ2-6,TRBV27,-,-
TGTGCCAGCAGCTTAGGGGGGGCAGTAGGAGAGACCCAGTACTTC,CASSLGGAVGETQYF,TRBJ2-5,TRBV7-2,-,-
TGCGCCAGCAGCTACCTAACTACAGGGTCGACTAATGAAAAACTGTTTTTT,CASSYLTTGSTNEKLFF,TRBJ1-4,TRBV5-1,-,few
TGTGCCAGCAGCGTATCACTAGCCCTCAATGAGCAGTTCTTC,CASSVSLALNEQFF,TRBJ2-1,TRBV7-2,-,-
TGTGCCAGCAGCTGGGCGGTTGAGCAGTTCTTC,CASSWAVEQFF,TRBJ2-1,TRBV7-9,-,-
TGTGCCAGCAGTTCCGTGGGCTGGGAAGCTTTCTTT,CASSSVGWEAFF,TRBJ1-1,TRBV28,-,-
TGTGCCCACTCACCGGACTTCACCTCTGGTGGCTACACCTTC,CAHSPDFTSGGYTF,TRBJ1-2,TRBV30,-,many
TGTGCCAGCAGCTTAGTATACGGAAAGCAGTACTTC,CASSLVYGKQYF,TRBJ2-5,TRBV7-2,-,few
TGTGCCAGCACTGGGGGCTACGAGCAGTACTTC,CASTGGYEQYF,TRBJ2-7,TRBV6-2/TRBV6-3,-,few
TGCAGTGCTACTAGGGAATCTTACAATGAGCAGTACTTC,CSATRESYNEQYF,TRBJ2-5,TRBV20-1,-,-
TGTGCCAGCAGCCCTAGAGACCAAGAGACCCAGTACTTC,CASSPRDQETQYF,TRBJ2-5,TRBV7-9,-,few
TGTGCCATCAGTCCGGACAGGGGAAATCACTATGGCTACACCTTC,CAISPDRGNHYGYTF,TRBJ1-2,TRBV10-3,TRBD1,few
TGTGCCAGCAGCCAATGGGTCGAGCAGTACTTC,CASSQWVEQYF,TRBJ2-7,TRBV14,-,few
TGCAGTGCCGTGGGCGAGGTAGGGTCCTACGAGCAGTACTTC,CSAVGEVGSYEQYF,TRBJ2-7,TRBV20-1,-,-
TGTGCCAGCAGCTTAGTTCCATACTATGGCTACACCTTC,CASSLVPYYGYTF,TRBJ1-2,TRBV11-2,-,-
TGTGCCAGCAGTTACGGTTGGGGACTAGGGTACGAGCAGTACTTC,CASSYGWGLGYEQYF,TRBJ2-7,TRBV6-5,TRBD2,few
TGCAGTGCTAGAGATCTCTGGGGGGGGGGTACAGATACGCAGTATTTT,CSARDLWGGGTDTQYF,TRBJ2-3,TRBV20-1,TRBD2,-
TGTGCCAGCAGCAAGGACAGGGGACGCGAAAACATTCAGTACTTC,CASSKDRGRENIQYF,TRBJ2-4,TRBV7-2,TRBD1,-
TGCGCCAGCAGCCAAGGTAGCGGGAGGAGGAATGAGCAGTTCTTC,CASSQGSGRRNEQFF,TRBJ2-1,TRBV4-3,TRBD2,-
TGCAGTGCTAGCACAGGGGGCGAGGGCACAGATACGCAGTATTTT,CSASTGGEGTDTQYF,TRBJ2-3,TRBV20-1,TRBD1,-
TGCAGTGCTGGGCGGCCTTCCTACGAGCAGTACTTC,CSAGRPSYEQYF,TRBJ2-7,TRBV20-1,-,-